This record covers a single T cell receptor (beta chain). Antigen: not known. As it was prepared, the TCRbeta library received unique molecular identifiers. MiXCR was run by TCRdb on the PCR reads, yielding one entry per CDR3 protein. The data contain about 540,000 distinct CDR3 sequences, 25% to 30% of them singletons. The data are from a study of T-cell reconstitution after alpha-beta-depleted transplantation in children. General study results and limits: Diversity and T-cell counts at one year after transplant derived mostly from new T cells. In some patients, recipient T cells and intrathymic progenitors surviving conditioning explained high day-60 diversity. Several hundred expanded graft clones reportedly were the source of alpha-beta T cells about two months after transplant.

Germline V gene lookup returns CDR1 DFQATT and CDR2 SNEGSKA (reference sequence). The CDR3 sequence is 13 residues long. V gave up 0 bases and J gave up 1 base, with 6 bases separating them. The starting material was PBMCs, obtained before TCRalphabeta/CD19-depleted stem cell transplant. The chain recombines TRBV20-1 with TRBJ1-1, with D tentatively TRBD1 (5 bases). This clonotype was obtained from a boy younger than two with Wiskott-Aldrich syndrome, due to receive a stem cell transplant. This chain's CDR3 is CSAREGGNTEAFF. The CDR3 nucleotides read TGCAGTGCTAGAGAGGGGGGGAACACTGAAGCTTTCTTT.